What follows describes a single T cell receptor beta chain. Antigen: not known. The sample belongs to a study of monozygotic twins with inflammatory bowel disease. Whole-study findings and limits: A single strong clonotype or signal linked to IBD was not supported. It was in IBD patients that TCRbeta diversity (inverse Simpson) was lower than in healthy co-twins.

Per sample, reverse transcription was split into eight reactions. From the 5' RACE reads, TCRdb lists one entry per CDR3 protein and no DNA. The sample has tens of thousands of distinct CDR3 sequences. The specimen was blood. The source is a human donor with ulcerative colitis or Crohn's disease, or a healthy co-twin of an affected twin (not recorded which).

CDR3 in amino acids: CASSLTYEQYF. This rearrangement joins TRBV7-9 to TRBJ2-7. The germline gives CDR1 SEHNR, CDR2 FQNEAQ (reference sequence). The CDR3 runs 11 residues.